This entry features one T cell receptor (beta chain) sequence. The target antigen is unknown. The PCR made use of 60 Vbeta and 13 Jbeta primers. Repertoires were generated with immunoSEQ multiplex PCR, while TCRdb's copy carries only in-frame clones and drops some. Of 65,000 to 95,000 clones in the sample, approximately 79% were seen once. This entry belongs to a study of cytomegalovirus exposure and HLA in healthy donors. Overall study findings and caveats: The classifier reportedly diagnosed cytomegalovirus status with high specificity and sensitivity. Fewer N-insertions than the approximately 680-donor mean were reportedly shown by an Asian-associated ancestry cluster in a later analysis. In a later analysis, across HLA loci, associated TCR counts were highest for DRB1, lowest for HLA-C.

CDR1 is MGHDK and CDR2 is SYGVNS in the germline V gene. Trimming left V 6 bases short and J 1 base short, with 9 bases between. This CDR3 contains 14 residues. Input material: PBMCs. The genes are TRBV25-1 and TRBJ2-2; D may be TRBD2 (6 bases). The TCR sequence derives from a human donor in good health. The CDR3 region is CASRRGGNTGELFF. CDR3 DNA sequence: TGTGCCAGCAGGAGGGGAGGGAACACCGGGGAGCTGTTTTTT.